One T cell receptor beta chain is described in this entry. The repertoire was sequenced with immunoSEQ multiplex PCR; TCRdb's copy has only in-frame clones and lacks some. The sample has hundreds of thousands of clones, around 91% seen once. The data belong to a study of blood T cell repertoires in COVID-19. Participants were aged roughly 18 to 90 years from about two dozen US areas. Participants reported their clinical history, and cohort assignment relied on those reports. Symptom resolution, clearance, or two negative PCRs marked donors in Cohort 3 as recovered. The CDR3 has 15 residues. CDR1 LNHDA and CDR2 SQIVND come from the germline V gene (reference sequence). V shed 6 bases and J shed 6 bases, with 21 bases lying between them.

The sample was PBMCs or T cells enriched from blood (not recorded which). This chain links TRBV19 with TRBJ2-7; possibly TRBD2 for D (5 bases). This receptor was identified in a woman aged 40 to 50 who had recovered from COVID-19. The chain's CDR3 is CASRMNQDPRGEQYF. The CDR3 DNA sequence: TGTGCCAGTAGGATGAATCAGGATCCTCGGGGCGAGCAGTACTTC. Complete variable domain (other parts from reference TRBV19 and TRBJ2-7): DGGITQSPKYLFRKEGQNVTLSCEQNLNHDAMYWYRQDPGQGLRLIYYSQIVNDFQKGDIAEGYSVSREKKESFPLTVTSAQKNPTAFYLCASRMNQDPRGEQYFGPGTRLTVT.